This T cell receptor (beta chain) was observed in a study of T cell changes during pregnancy in multiple sclerosis. The CDR3 is made up of 15 amino acids. V lost 4 bases, J lost 3 bases, and 8 bases stayed unmatched. Per germline, CDR1 SGHRS and CDR2 YFSETQ. This clone was detected only once. Produced via immunoSEQ multiplex PCR; TCRdb's table is partial and in-frame only. In the table there are under 80,000 clones, approximately 94% of which are singletons. The chain uses TRBV5-1 and TRBJ2-3; TRBD1 matches at 7 bases. The sequencing used peripheral blood, collected in the third trimester of pregnancy. The receptor's source is a female donor with multiple sclerosis, enrolled in a pregnancy study. In nucleotides, the CDR3 is TGCGCCAGCAGCACCTACGGGACAGTTACAGATACGCAGTATTTT. Its translation is CASSTYGTVTDTQYF. The full variable domain, completed using reference TRBV5-1 and TRBJ2-3, is KAGVTQTPRYLIKTRGQQVTLSCSPISGHRSVSWYQQTPGQGLQFLFEYFSETQRNKGNFPGRFSGRQFSNSRSEMNVSTLELGDSALYLCASSTYGTVTDTQYFGPGTRLTVL.